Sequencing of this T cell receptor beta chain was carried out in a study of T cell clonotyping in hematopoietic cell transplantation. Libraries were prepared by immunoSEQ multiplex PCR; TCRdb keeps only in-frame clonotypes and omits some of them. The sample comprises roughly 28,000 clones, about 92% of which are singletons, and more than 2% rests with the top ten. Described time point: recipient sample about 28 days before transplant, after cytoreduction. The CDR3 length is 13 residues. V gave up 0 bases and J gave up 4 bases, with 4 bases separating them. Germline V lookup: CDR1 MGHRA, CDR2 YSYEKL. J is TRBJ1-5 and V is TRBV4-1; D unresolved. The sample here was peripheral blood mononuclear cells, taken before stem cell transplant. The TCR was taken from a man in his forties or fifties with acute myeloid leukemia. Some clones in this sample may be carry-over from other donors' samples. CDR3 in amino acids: CASSQDSNQPQHF. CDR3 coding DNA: TGCGCCAGCAGCCAAGACAGTAATCAGCCCCAGCATTTT.